Here is one T cell receptor beta chain with its context. The target antigen is unknown. A mixed TRB-A/B primer pool amplified rearranged TRB by multiplex touch-down PCR. TCRdb passed the multiplex PCR reads through MiXCR, listing each CDR3 protein once. Seen here are about 11,000 distinct CDR3 sequences, less than 55% observed once, and the top ten hold approximately 7%. This sample is part of a study of T cell repertoires in aging, cancer and after chemotherapy. Turning to the study itself: Over several months to years, re-sampled healthy donor repertoires clearly shared clones. Study results and limitations: Loss of evenness, beyond lost richness, contributed to age-related TCR diversity decline in cancer patients. In each cancer cohort, median generation probability increased across chemotherapy, suggesting thymic output rebounded.

Amplification of TCR beta used genomic DNA extracted from peripheral blood. The CDR3 extends over 13 amino acids. V dropped 0 bases and J dropped 5 bases, with 8 bases sitting between them. In germline, CDR1 is SGHRS, CDR2 YFSETQ. J is TRBJ2-5 and V is TRBV5-1, with D hard to call. The source material was blood. The TCR was taken from a human donor in good health. The CDR3 bases are TGCGCCAGCAGCTTGGGCAGCTTGGAGACCCAGTACTTC. Translation: CASSLGSLETQYF.